The clone carrying this T cell receptor (beta chain) occurred a few times. The record originates from a study of CD8 T cells in ankylosing spondylitis. Libraries for TCR beta were made by quantitative 5'-RACE with molecular barcodes. TCRdb fed the 5' RACE reads into MiXCR, producing one record per CDR3 protein. This sample has about 170,000 distinct CDR3 sequences, with around 17% found just once. The V gene lost 0 bases and the J gene lost 2 bases, with 12 bases spanning the gap. Germline V gives CDR1 SNHLY, CDR2 FYNNEI. The CDR3 spans 16 residues. This clonotype was sampled from a male donor with ankylosing spondylitis or in good health (not recorded which). The V call is TRBV2, the J call TRBJ2-3; TRBD2 is a possible D gene (7 bases). The sample comprised blood, either unsorted or a sorted T cell fraction (not recorded which). CDR3 region: CASSEASGGFTDTQYF. In DNA form, the CDR3 reads TGTGCCAGCAGTGAAGCTTCGGGGGGCTTCACAGATACGCAGTATTTT.